The rows below give T cell receptor beta chains drawn from one sample of a study of T cell clonotyping in hematopoietic cell transplantation. Clones were sequenced by immunoSEQ multiplex PCR, and TCRdb holds only the in-frame ones, with some missing. The profile covers roughly 30,000 clones, with about three quarters appearing a single time and 6.8% taken by the ten largest. This sample comprised peripheral blood mononuclear cells, obtained before stem cell transplant. These receptors all come from a woman younger than 45 with chronic myeloid leukemia. Some clones in this sample may be carry-over from other donors' samples. Both conserved end residues are part of each CDR3. D genes are given only for firm matches. Expanded clones are given a class, and other clones once, few, many or no size at all.

v_call	d_call	clone_size	j_call	cdr3_nt	cdr3_aa
TRBV7-7	TRBD1	.	TRBJ1-4	TGTGCTAGCAGCCGGGACAGAGATGAAAAACTGTTTTTT	CASSRDRDEKLFF
TRBV2	.	.	TRBJ2-2	TGTGCCAGCAGCAGGGGGGGGACCGGGGAGCTGTTTTTT	CASSRGGTGELFF
TRBV4-3	.	.	TRBJ2-6	TGCGCCAGCAGCCAAGCTACAGTTGTTTATGGGGCCAACGTCCTGACTTTC	CASSQATVVYGANVLTF
TRBV28	TRBD1	.	TRBJ2-7	TGTGCCAGCAGGGCGGGACAGGGGTCCTACGAGCAGTACTTC	CASRAGQGSYEQYF
TRBV6-1	.	.	TRBJ1-5	TGTGCCAGCAGTGGACAGGCACATCAGCCCCAGCATTTT	CASSGQAHQPQHF
TRBV6-1	.	.	TRBJ2-7	TGTGCCAGCAGTGAACCAGCGACCTACGAGCAGTACTTC	CASSEPATYEQYF
TRBV5-1	.	.	TRBJ2-1	TGCGCCAGCAGCCCAAGAGAAAGCTCCTACAATGAGCAGTTCTTC	CASSPRESSYNEQFF
TRBV19	.	.	TRBJ1-1	TGTGCCAGTAGTATTAATTTCGGGACGGCTTTCTTT	CASSINFGTAFF
TRBV7-9	.	.	TRBJ1-5	TGTGCCAGCAGCCCCTCAGGACAGATCAATCAGCCCCAGCATTTT	CASSPSGQINQPQHF
TRBV7-9	TRBD1	.	TRBJ2-7	TGTGCCAGCAGCCCTCGACAGGGGGCCCCCTACGAGCAGTACTTC	CASSPRQGAPYEQYF
TRBV29-1	TRBD2	.	TRBJ2-7	TGCAGCGTTGAGTTAGCGGGGGGCGCCTACGAGCAGTACTTC	CSVELAGGAYEQYF
TRBV5-6	.	.	TRBJ1-1	TGTGCCAGCAGCGTGGGACATCTTACCACTGAAGCTTTCTTT	CASSVGHLTTEAFF
TRBV27	.	.	TRBJ2-1	TGTGCCAGCAGTTCCCCCTCGAAGGAGCAGTTCTTC	CASSSPSKEQFF
TRBV25-1	TRBD1	.	TRBJ1-1	TGTGCCAGCACCGGGACAGGGAAGCGGACTGAAGCTTTCTTT	CASTGTGKRTEAFF
TRBV25-1	.	.	TRBJ1-5	TGTGCCAGCAGTGAAGGGGCAGTCCTTAGCAATCAGCCCCAGCATTTT	CASSEGAVLSNQPQHF
TRBV19	TRBD1	.	TRBJ1-6	TGTGCCAGTAGTATAGAGGCGGCAGGGGGCGGGTCACCCCTCCACTTT	CASSIEAAGGGSPLHF
TRBV30	.	.	TRBJ1-2	TGTGCCTGGAGAGCCCACTATGGCTACACCTTC	CAWRAHYGYTF
TRBV29-1	TRBD1	.	TRBJ1-1	TGCAGCGTTGCCGGGACAGCCCCTTGGAACACTGAAGCTTTCTTT	CSVAGTAPWNTEAFF
TRBV7-2	TRBD1	.	TRBJ2-7	TGTGCCAGCAGCTCCAAGGGGACAGGGGGATTCTACGAGCAGTACTTC	CASSSKGTGGFYEQYF
TRBV4-1	TRBD1	.	TRBJ1-2	TGCGCCAGCAGCCGGACAGGGGGCTCTTTCAATGGCTACACCTTC	CASSRTGGSFNGYTF
TRBV5-1	.	.	TRBJ1-5	TGCGCCAGCAGCTCCGGACTCCATCAGCCCCAGCATTTT	CASSSGLHQPQHF
TRBV30	TRBD1	.	TRBJ1-6	TGTGCCTGGAGCGACTGGACAGGGGGAGGGGTCAGCTCACCCCTCCACTTT	CAWSDWTGGGVSSPLHF
TRBV6-1	.	few	TRBJ1-6	TGTGCCAGCAGTATCGATTCACCCCTCCACTTT	CASSIDSPLHF
TRBV7-2	TRBD1	.	TRBJ2-4	TGTGCCAGCACTTTTGGGACAGGGGAGGCCATTCAGTACTTC	CASTFGTGEAIQYF
TRBV2	.	.	TRBJ1-5	TGTGCCAGCAGTGAAGGAGTTAGCAATCAGCCCCAGCATTTT	CASSEGVSNQPQHF
TRBV5-1	TRBD1	.	TRBJ2-7	TGCGCCAGCAGCCCTCAGGGGGATTCCTACGAGCAGTACTTC	CASSPQGDSYEQYF
TRBV4-2	TRBD1	.	TRBJ2-5	TGTGCCAGCAGCCAAGATTCCGGCAGGGGGTCGGAGACCCAGTACTTC	CASSQDSGRGSETQYF
TRBV5-1	.	once	TRBJ2-5	TGCGCCAGCAGCGAACGACAAGAGACCCAGTACTTC	CASSERQETQYF
TRBV27	.	.	TRBJ1-2	TGTGCCAGCAGTTTATCAGACCGTGCTGGTGGCTACACCTTC	CASSLSDRAGGYTF
TRBV4-3	.	few	TRBJ1-3	TGCGCCAGCAGCCCCTCGGGGCGGATCTCTGGAAACACCATATATTTT	CASSPSGRISGNTIYF
TRBV5-1	.	.	TRBJ1-6	TGCGCCAGCAGCTTGGACAATTCACCCCTCCACTTT	CASSLDNSPLHF
TRBV5-6	.	.	TRBJ1-1	TGTGCCAGCAGCTCCGACCTGAGACAGGACGGGTGGGGGAACACTGAAGCTTTCTTT	CASSSDLRQDGWGNTEAFF
TRBV19	.	few	TRBJ1-1	TGTGCCAGTAGTTCCCAACAGGGATCTGAAGCTTTCTTT	CASSSQQGSEAFF
TRBV7-2	.	.	TRBJ2-7	TGTGCCAGCAGCCATCAGGGCGGACTACAGGTCTTC	CASSHQGGLQVF
TRBV28	.	few	TRBJ1-1	TGTGCCAGCAGTTTACGGCGGCACACTGAAGCTTTCTTT	CASSLRRHTEAFF
TRBV30	.	.	TRBJ1-5	TGTGCCTGGAGCGCGGGGACGGTGGCGAGTCAGCCCCAGCATTTT	CAWSAGTVASQPQHF
TRBV7-9	.	.	TRBJ2-2	TGTGCCAGCAGCCCCGGAGGCATTCGCGGGGAGCTGTTTTTT	CASSPGGIRGELFF
TRBV29-1	TRBD1	.	TRBJ2-1	TGCAGCGTTGAAGGTCTCCGGGACAGGGAATACAATGAGCAGTTCTTC	CSVEGLRDREYNEQFF
TRBV7-3	TRBD2	.	TRBJ2-3	TGTGCCAGCAGTTCGGCAGGGCTAGCGGGGAGCACAGATACGCAGTATTTT	CASSSAGLAGSTDTQYF
TRBV13	.	.	TRBJ2-5	TGTGCCAGCAGCGCCGGGGACCAAGAGACCCAGTACTTC	CASSAGDQETQYF
TRBV7-9	TRBD1	.	TRBJ1-2	TGTGCCAGCAGCTCACAGGGGGCCGACTATGGCTACACCTTC	CASSSQGADYGYTF
TRBV6-5	.	.	TRBJ1-1	TGTGCCAGCAGTCCCCGCTCATTGAACACTGAAGCTTTCTTT	CASSPRSLNTEAFF
TRBV9	.	.	TRBJ2-2	TGTGCCAGCAGATTCGACGGAATGAACACCGGGGAGCTGTTTTTT	CASRFDGMNTGELFF
TRBV5-1	TRBD1	few	TRBJ2-5	TGCGCCAGCAGCTTGGAGGGACAGGGGAAAGGAGAGACCCAGTACTTC	CASSLEGQGKGETQYF
TRBV5-1	.	.	TRBJ2-3	TGCGCCAGCACTCAGAGAGGCACAGATACGCAGTATTTT	CASTQRGTDTQYF
TRBV4-1	.	.	TRBJ2-5	TGCGCCAGCAGCTCCATCGGCAGGGTGGGCCAAGAGACCCAGTACTTC	CASSSIGRVGQETQYF
TRBV29-1	.	.	TRBJ2-3	TGCAGCGTTGTAAGAGACCTAGATACGCAGTATTTT	CSVVRDLDTQYF
TRBV6-1	TRBD2	once	TRBJ2-1	TGTGCCAGCAGTGAAAGCGGGGGTGCTTACAATGAGCAGTTCTTC	CASSESGGAYNEQFF
TRBV4-3	.	.	TRBJ2-2	TGCGCCAGCAGCCAAGATCCGGGGAAAGTACTAACCGGGGAGCTGTTTTTT	CASSQDPGKVLTGELFF
TRBV30	.	.	TRBJ1-2	TGTGCCTGGACCCTATTCGTCTATGGCTACACCTTC	CAWTLFVYGYTF
TRBV14	.	.	TRBJ2-3	TGTGCCAGCAGCCGGACCAGACAGGCAGATACGCAGTATTTT	CASSRTRQADTQYF
TRBV10-2	.	.	TRBJ1-1	TGCGCCAGCATCAAAGGGGGGATAGAGGGAGCTTTCTTT	CASIKGGIEGAFF
TRBV5-1	.	.	TRBJ2-3	TGCGCCAGCAGCTTGAGTGGGGGGCGCGTGGATACGCAGTATTTT	CASSLSGGRVDTQYF
TRBV6-5	.	once	TRBJ1-1	TGTGCCAGCAGTTACAGCGGGGCGCGGAACACTGAAGCTTTCTTT	CASSYSGARNTEAFF